Below are 28 T cell receptor beta chains sequenced from a single sample in a study of PD-1 and CTLA-4 blockade in melanoma. TCRdb's table, derived via immunoSEQ multiplex PCR, lists solely in-frame clones and lacks some. This table holds 7,200 or so clones, roughly 80% found once. Specimen: CD8+ T cells from peripheral blood, collected before anti-PD-1 treatment. These TCRs come from a human donor with melanoma.

The genes are TRBV6-4 and TRBJ2-2, with 7 bases fitting TRBD2. Germline lookup yields CDR1 MRHNA and CDR2 SNTAGT. CDR3 length: 13 amino acids. The V and J ends lost 4 bases and 4 bases, in that order; junction bases with no gene match: 0. The CDR3 DNA is TGTGCCAGCAGTGGGACTAGCACCGGGGAGCTGTTTTTT. Residues: CASSGTSTGELFF.

The chain is built from TRBV9 and TRBJ2-1, with TRBD2 matching 9 bases. CDR3 length: 15 residues. CDR1 SGDLS and CDR2 YYNGEE come from the germline V gene. Unmatched junction bases numbered 1, after V lost 0 bases and J lost 3 bases. CDR3: CASSVGSGSYNEQFF. CDR3 DNA: TGTGCCAGCAGCGTAGGTAGCGGGAGCTACAATGAGCAGTTCTTC.

In this sample, this clone turned up once. The chain is built from TRBV6-1 and TRBJ1-2; possibly TRBD1 for D (5 bases). V was shortened by 3 bases and J by 3 bases, with 11 bases between the two germline ends. There are 14 residues in the CDR3. Germline V lookup: CDR1 MNHNS, CDR2 SASEGT. The CDR3, as DNA: TGTGCCAGCAGTGAGGCGACAGTAGACTATGGCTACACCTTC. It specifies CASSEATVDYGYTF.

V gene TRBV27 combines with J gene TRBJ1-2; possible D gene TRBD1, 6 bases. V shed 3 bases and J shed 0 bases, with 8 bases lying between them. The CDR3 is made up of 14 amino acids. Germline V CDR1 and CDR2: MNHEY, SMNVEV (reference sequence). Here the CDR3 DNA reads TGTGCCAGCAGTTTCGGGGGCTCTAACTATGGCTACACCTTC. Translating gives CASSFGGSNYGYTF.

V is TRBV12-3 or TRBV12-4 and J is TRBJ2-5; the D is unclear. The CDR3 totals 13 residues. V was cut by 6 bases and J by 2 bases, with 10 bases left in between. The CDR3 spells CASSPRVQETQYF. The CDR3, as DNA: TGTGCCAGCAGCCCCCGTGTTCAAGAGACCCAGTACTTC.

The chain recombines TRBV3-1 (or the pseudogene TRBV3-2) with TRBJ2-1; 15 bases are shared with TRBD2. Germline V lookup: CDR1 LGHDT, CDR2 YNNKEL (reference sequence). The V segment lost 0 bases and the J segment 7 bases; nucleotides outside the gene matches: 1. The CDR3 is 16 amino acids. The CDR3: CASSQDGTSGGNEQFF. The CDR3, as DNA: TGTGCCAGCAGCCAAGATGGGACTAGCGGGGGGAATGAGCAGTTCTTC.

The CDR3 DNA reads TGTGCCAGCGTAAGACAGGGGGATCATTCACCCCTCCACTTT. Protein: CASVRQGDHSPLHF. The chain carries TRBV2 and TRBJ1-6; TRBD1 agrees at 9 bases. The length of the CDR3 is 14 residues. V dropped 8 bases and J dropped 8; count of bases not matched to a gene: 7. Germline V gene sequence: CDR1 SNHLY, CDR2 FYNNEI.

CDR3 sequence reads: CASSLTSDTQYF. The CDR3 DNA is TGTGCCAGCAGCTTAACGTCAGATACGCAGTATTTT. The chain is built from TRBV7-9 and TRBJ2-3; D remains ambiguous. CDR1 SEHNR and CDR2 FQNEAQ come from the germline V gene (reference sequence). The CDR3 loop spans 12 amino acids. V was pared by 2 bases and J by 4 bases, with 4 bases between.

The rearrangement links TRBV27 to TRBJ2-2; D gene unclear. The length of the CDR3 is 15 residues. In germline, CDR1 is MNHEY, CDR2 SMNVEV (reference sequence). V was pared by 5 bases and J by 0 bases, with 10 bases between. The CDR3 DNA sequence: TGTGCCAGCAGTCTACTGGGCCCGAACACCGGGGAGCTGTTTTTT. Protein: CASSLLGPNTGELFF.

The chain has TRBV29-1 and TRBJ1-1; D is unclear. This CDR3 has 11 amino acids. V gave up 4 bases and J gave up 4 bases, with 7 bases separating them. The germline gives CDR1 SQVTM, CDR2 ANQGSEA. The CDR3 loop is CSVGLVTEAFF. The DNA for the CDR3 is TGCAGCGTTGGACTTGTCACTGAAGCTTTCTTT.

V is TRBV29-1 and J is TRBJ2-2; D gene unclear. This CDR3 has 11 residues. The V and J ends lost 5 bases and 3 bases respectively, with 4 bases between them. Per germline, CDR1 SQVTM and CDR2 ANQGSEA. CDR3 residues: CSVQDTGELFF. Here the CDR3 DNA reads TGCAGCGTTCAGGACACCGGGGAGCTGTTTTTT.

The chain couples TRBV7-9 to TRBJ1-5, with 11 nucleotides matching TRBD1. Looked up from germline, CDR1 is SEHNR and CDR2 is FQNEAQ (reference sequence). The CDR3 length is 15 residues. Trimming cost V 3 bases and J 3 bases; bases outside gene matches: 1. The CDR3 DNA sequence: TGTGCCAGCAGCTTCGGACAGGGGGCCAATCAGCCCCAGCATTTT. Its protein is CASSFGQGANQPQHF.

Only a few counts were recorded for this clone. The rearrangement joins TRBV28 to TRBJ2-1; maybe TRBD2 (5 bases). Germline V CDR1 and CDR2: MDHEN, SYDVKM. This CDR3 comprises 12 residues. Trimming removed 1 base at V and 10 bases at J, with 8 bases between. The CDR3 nucleotides are TGTGCCAGCAGTTTATTAGCGTCAGAGCAGTTCTTC. Its translation: CASSLLASEQFF.

By share, this clone ranks as medium-sized. V is TRBV27 and J is TRBJ2-1; no firm D call. The V gene's germline CDR1 is MNHEY and CDR2 SMNVEV (reference sequence). Trimming shortened V by 2 bases and J by 2 bases, and 13 bases separated the two germline ends. The CDR3 runs to 16 residues. The CDR3 loop is CASSLGRPPTYNEQFF. CDR3 nucleotides: TGTGCCAGCAGTTTAGGGCGGCCACCTACCTACAATGAGCAGTTCTTC.

The gene calls are TRBV7-9 and TRBJ2-2; TRBD2 is a possible D gene (7 bases). The length of the CDR3 is 15 residues. Between the trimmed V and J ends, which lost 1 base and 4 bases, there was a span of 10 bases. CDR1 and CDR2 from the germline V gene are SEHNR and FQNEAQ (reference sequence). The CDR3 region has the DNA TGTGCCAGCAGCTTAGACAGGGAGGGCACCGGGGAGCTGTTTTTT. The encoded protein is CASSLDREGTGELFF.

This clone was detected once. The CDR3 is CASSLVLADTQYF. The CDR3 DNA sequence: TGTGCCAGCAGCTTAGTCCTCGCGGATACGCAGTATTTT. This rearrangement joins TRBV11-2 to TRBJ2-3, with D unclear. V shed 1 base and J shed 6 bases, with 8 bases lying between them. The germline gives CDR1 SGHAT, CDR2 FQNNGV. This CDR3 is built from 13 residues. The whole variable domain, remainder taken from reference TRBV11-2 and TRBJ2-3, is EAGVAQSPRYKIIEKRQSVAFWCNPISGHATLYWYQQILGQGPKLLIQFQNNGVVDDSQLPKDRFSAERLKGVDSTLKIQPAKLEDSAVYLCASSLVLADTQYFGPGTRLTVL.

This clone was observed a single time. This rearrangement joins TRBV6-5 to TRBJ1-2, with D perhaps matching TRBD1 (5 bases). From germline, CDR1 is MNHEY and CDR2 SVGAGI. The germline V and J ends were trimmed by 4 bases and 8 bases, with 17 bases remaining between them. The CDR3 is made up of 14 amino acids. CDR3 region: CASSFGTGGAGYTF. The CDR3 nucleotides are TGTGCCAGCAGTTTTGGGACCGGGGGAGCCGGCTACACCTTC.

The chain has TRBV6-1 and TRBJ1-5; TRBD1 aligns across 8 bases. J gave up 5 bases and V 6 bases, and 0 bases lay outside the gene matches. Per the germline V gene, CDR1 is MNHNS and CDR2 is SASEGT. The CDR3 spans 12 residues. The CDR3 DNA reads as TGTGCCAGCAGACAGGGGGATCAGCCCCAGCATTTT. Translation gives CASRQGDQPQHF.

CDR3 bases: TGTGCCATCAGTGACTCGCCGAGCGGCAATCAGCCCCAGCATTTT. This codes for CAISDSPSGNQPQHF. The V call is TRBV10-3, the J call TRBJ1-5; the D is unclear. The CDR3 loop spans 15 amino acids. With 3 bases removed from V and 2 bases from J, the gap between germline ends came to 11 bases. Germline V gene lookup returns CDR1 ENHRY and CDR2 SYGVKD.

The chain couples TRBV7-9 to TRBJ1-4; no clear D. This CDR3 has 14 amino acids. Trimming removed 5 bases at V and 9 bases at J, with 16 bases between. Per the germline V gene, CDR1 is SEHNR and CDR2 is FQNEAQ (reference sequence). In DNA, the CDR3 is TGTGCCAGCAGCCTCAGTCCCGGGCGGCAAAAACTGTTTTTT. Translated, it gives CASSLSPGRQKLFF.

V is TRBV19 and J is TRBJ2-1; D uncertain. This CDR3 is 14 amino acids long. Trimming took 3 bases from V and 2 from J, leaving 8 bases between them. Germline V gene lookup returns CDR1 LNHDA and CDR2 SQIVND (reference sequence). The CDR3 DNA follows: TGTGCCAGTAGTATTTCTGGGGCCTACAATGAGCAGTTCTTC. Translating gives CASSISGAYNEQFF.

There are a few counts of this clone. The rearrangement joins TRBV9 to TRBJ1-2; D uncertain. In germline, CDR1 is SGDLS, CDR2 YYNGEE. V lost 0 bases and J lost 8, with 8 bases in between. The CDR3 has 12 amino acids. The CDR3: CASSVEPGGYTF. The CDR3 nucleotides read TGTGCCAGCAGCGTAGAGCCGGGAGGCTACACCTTC.

V gene TRBV11-3 combines with J gene TRBJ2-1; perhaps TRBD2 as D (6 bases). V dropped 5 bases and J dropped 7 bases, with 18 bases sitting between them. The V gene's germline CDR1 is SGHNT and CDR2 YENEEA. This CDR3 region has 15 residues. CDR3 nucleotides: TGTGCCAGCAGCCCGACGATCGGGAGTGGGAATGAGCAGTTCTTC. Residues: CASSPTIGSGNEQFF.

The chain has TRBV6-2 or TRBV6-3 and TRBJ1-1; TRBD1 is a possible D gene (5 bases). Trimming removed 6 bases from V and 10 bases from J, with 24 bases in between. This CDR3 contains 15 residues. The germline gives CDR1 MNHEY, CDR2 SVGEGT. This CDR3 is CASSTGGIEGVRAFF. CDR3 nucleotides: TGTGCCAGCAGCACCGGGGGTATCGAAGGAGTAAGAGCTTTCTTT.

This clone turned up a few times. This chain uses TRBV6-2 or TRBV6-3 with TRBJ2-7; tentative D call: TRBD2 (6 bases). CDR1 and CDR2 (germline): MNHEY, SVGEGT. The CDR3 is 14 residues long. V was clipped by 4 bases and J by 1 base, with 11 bases between them. CDR3 nucleotides: TGTGCCAGCAGTTTTGGACTAAATTCCTACGAGCAGTACTTC. This sequence encodes CASSFGLNSYEQYF.

The V call is TRBV11-2, the J call TRBJ1-3, with a tentative D call TRBD1 (5 bases). Germline CDR1 and CDR2: SGHAT and FQNNGV. This CDR3 has 14 amino acids. V was clipped by 8 bases and J by 0 bases, with 11 bases between them. CDR3 protein: CASSGARSGNTIYF. CDR3 coding DNA: TGTGCCAGCTCCGGGGCACGCTCTGGAAACACCATATATTTT.

V gene TRBV7-6 combines with J gene TRBJ1-5; D ambiguous. Germline V gives CDR1 SGHVS, CDR2 FNYEAQ. Trimming cost V 6 bases and J 0 bases, with 9 bases left between them. This CDR3 region has 14 residues. The CDR3 nucleotides are TGTGCCAGCAGTAACGGGGATAGCAATCAGCCCCAGCATTTT. Its protein is CASSNGDSNQPQHF. Filled out from reference TRBV7-6 and TRBJ1-5, the complete variable domain reads GAGVSQSPRYKVTKRGQDVALRCDPISGHVSLYWYRQALGQGPEFLTYFNYEAQQDKSGLPNDRFSAERPEGSISTLTIQRTEQRDSAMYRCASSNGDSNQPQHFGDGTRLSIL.

The rearrangement joins TRBV7-9 to TRBJ2-1, with 7 bases aligning to TRBD1. Per the germline V gene, CDR1 is SEHNR and CDR2 is FQNEAQ (reference sequence). CDR3 length equals 15 residues. After removal of 5 bases from V and 5 bases from J, the junction contained 9 bases not matched to a gene. The CDR3 DNA follows: TGTGCCAGCAGCCCGTGGCAGGGGGTCAACAATGAGCAGTTCTTC. Its translation: CASSPWQGVNNEQFF. The full variable domain, with the rest looked up from reference TRBV7-9 and TRBJ2-1, is DTGVSQNPRHKITKRGQNVTFRCDPISEHNRLYWYRQTLGQGPEFLTYFQNEAQLEKSRLLSDRFSAERPKGSFSTLEIQRTEQGDSAMYLCASSPWQGVNNEQFFGPGTRLTVL.